One and the same sample provided the 28 T cell receptor beta chains below, sequenced in a study of cytomegalovirus exposure and HLA in healthy donors. The table came from immunoSEQ multiplex PCR; TCRdb's copy has only in-frame clones and leaves some out. The sample consists of about 130,000 clones, roughly 89% of them appearing once. The sequencing input was PBMCs. These receptors were obtained from a woman aged 18-29 years in good health and CMV-seropositive.

V gene TRBV5-8 combines with J gene TRBJ1-1, with D hard to call. Germline CDR1 and CDR2: SGHTS and YDEGEE. CDR3 length: 16 residues. V lost 4 bases and J 5 bases, leaving 21 bases between the germline ends. The CDR3 sequence: CASSLSRVRGRTEAFF. The CDR3 DNA reads TGTGCCAGCAGCCTCAGTAGGGTGCGGGGTCGGACTGAAGCTTTCTTT.

The chain couples TRBV2 to TRBJ1-5; no definite D call. CDR1 and CDR2 from the germline V gene are SNHLY and FYNNEI. This CDR3 spans 13 amino acids. V was clipped by 6 bases and J by 2 bases, with 8 bases between them. DNA of the CDR3: TGTGCCAGCAGCTGGGCTGGCAATCAGCCCCAGCATTTT. Translation gives CASSWAGNQPQHF. Combining the CDR3 with reference TRBV2 and TRBJ1-5 gives the whole variable domain EPEVTQTPSHQVTQMGQEVILRCVPISNHLYFYWYRQILGQKVEFLVSFYNNEISEKSEIFDDQFSVERPDGSNFTLKIRSTKLEDSAMYFCASSWAGNQPQHFGDGTRLSIL.

The chain combines TRBV7-9 with TRBJ1-1, with 8 bases fitting TRBD1. The J segment lost 9 bases and the V segment lost 5 bases, leaving 5 bases of the junction unmatched. The CDR3 runs to 12 residues. Germline V CDR1 and CDR2: SEHNR, FQNEAQ (reference sequence). The CDR3, as DNA: TGTGCCAGCAGCCCCCGGACAGGGAAAGCTTTCTTT. It yields the protein CASSPRTGKAFF.

The J gene is TRBJ1-1, the V gene TRBV9; 12 bases are shared with TRBD1. The junction had 7 bases not matched to a gene; V was cut back by 0 bases and J by 1 base. Germline lookup yields CDR1 SGDLS and CDR2 YYNGEE. The CDR3 covers 18 residues. The DNA of the CDR3 is TGTGCCAGCAGCGTAGCCCGGGACAGGGGGCGCGGGAACACTGAAGCTTTCTTT. It codes for CASSVARDRGRGNTEAFF.

For this clone: At one of its ends the junction is not consistent with the germline gene, which may arise from a read error. V and J are TRBV7-7 and TRBJ2-5, with a possible D match to TRBD1 (5 bases). The CDR3 runs to 14 residues. In germline, CDR1 is SSHAT, CDR2 FNYEAQ (reference sequence). The CDR3 region has the DNA TGTGCTAGCAGCTTAATAGGGGATGTAAAGACCCAGTACTTC. Translating it yields CASSLIGDVKTQYF.

This clone showed up just a few times. This sequence joins TRBV6-1 and TRBJ1-1; 7 bases map to TRBD1. V shed 8 bases, J shed 11 bases, and the junction held 20 bases outside the gene matches. This CDR3 is built from 15 residues. The germline gives CDR1 MNHNS, CDR2 SASEGT. As DNA, the CDR3 is TGTGCCAGCGTCCGAATCAGGGGGGCGCGGGTCGGGGCTTTCTTT. Protein sequence: CASVRIRGARVGAFF.

This chain uses TRBV7-9 with TRBJ1-3, with TRBD1 matching 8 bases. The germline V gene encodes CDR1 SEHNR and CDR2 FQNEAQ (reference sequence). This CDR3 has 14 residues. Unmatched junction bases numbered 3, after V lost 4 bases and J lost 4 bases. The CDR3 coding sequence is TGTGCCAGCAGCTCGACAGGGGCAGGAAACACCATATATTTT. Protein: CASSSTGAGNTIYF. Complete variable domain (other parts from reference TRBV7-9 and TRBJ1-3): DTGVSQNPRHKITKRGQNVTFRCDPISEHNRLYWYRQTLGQGPEFLTYFQNEAQLEKSRLLSDRFSAERPKGSFSTLEIQRTEQGDSAMYLCASSSTGAGNTIYFGEGSWLTVV.

This chain connects TRBV27 to TRBJ1-4; 10 bases are a match to TRBD1. V shed 2 bases, J shed 0 bases, and the junction held 15 bases outside the gene matches. The CDR3 has 21 residues. Germline V gene data show CDR1 as MNHEY and CDR2 as SMNVEV (reference sequence). CDR3 loop: CASSLTKTGGPIVATNEKLFF. In DNA, the CDR3 is TGTGCCAGCAGTTTAACTAAGACAGGGGGCCCAATAGTTGCAACTAATGAAAAACTGTTTTTT.

The genes are TRBV5-6 and TRBJ2-3, with 11 bases identical to TRBD2. The length of the CDR3 is 16 residues. The V and J ends lost 4 bases and 2 bases, in that order; junction bases with no gene match: 6. Germline lookup yields CDR1 SGHDT and CDR2 YYEEEE. CDR3 residues: CASSRGLAATTDTQYF. The CDR3 DNA is TGTGCCAGCAGCAGGGGACTAGCGGCTACCACAGATACGCAGTATTTT.

The chain couples TRBV5-1 to TRBJ1-3, with D possibly being TRBD1 (5 bases). The germline gives CDR1 SGHRS, CDR2 YFSETQ. The CDR3 spans 14 residues. Between the trimmed V and J ends, which lost 8 bases and 4 bases, there was a span of 16 bases. In DNA form, the CDR3 reads TGCGCCAGTTCCCGGGGGGAAAAGGGAAACACCATATATTTT. It yields the protein CASSRGEKGNTIYF.

The chain joins TRBV14 to TRBJ1-2, with D possibly TRBD1 on 5 matching bases. The CDR3 is 18 amino acids. Germline V gives CDR1 SGHDN, CDR2 FVKESK. V was shortened by 1 base and J by 4 bases, with 22 bases between the two germline ends. Written as DNA, the CDR3 is TGTGCCAGCAGCCAAGTCTTCGCCAGGGACTCCTCCCTCTATGGCTACACCTTC. It codes for CASSQVFARDSSLYGYTF.

The V gene is TRBV6-4, the J gene TRBJ1-2; no reliable D call. This CDR3 is built from 16 residues. V lost 2 bases to trimming and J lost 1 base, with 14 bases between them. Per the germline V gene, CDR1 is MRHNA and CDR2 is SNTAGT. CDR3 protein: CASSDEGGGVNYGYTF. In nucleotides, the CDR3 is TGTGCCAGCAGTGACGAAGGTGGAGGAGTTAACTATGGCTACACCTTC.

This chain connects TRBV18 to TRBJ2-2; D may be TRBD1 (6 bases). Looked up from germline, CDR1 is KGHSH and CDR2 is LQKENI. Trimming shortened V by 2 bases and J by 3 bases, and 13 bases separated the two germline ends. The CDR3 consists of 16 residues. CDR3 DNA: TGTGCCAGCTCACCAGCAGGGGCCAGGTACACCGGGGAGCTGTTTTTT. This sequence encodes CASSPAGARYTGELFF.

The chain joins TRBV2 to TRBJ2-3; maybe TRBD1 (6 bases). In germline, CDR1 is SNHLY, CDR2 FYNNEI. V was trimmed by 9 bases and J by 2 bases, leaving 15 bases between them. The CDR3 is made up of 14 amino acids. The CDR3 bases are TGTGCCAGAGACCGGGACACCCTCACAGATACGCAGTATTTT. Translated, it gives CARDRDTLTDTQYF. Full variable domain (missing parts from reference TRBV2 and TRBJ2-3): EPEVTQTPSHQVTQMGQEVILRCVPISNHLYFYWYRQILGQKVEFLVSFYNNEISEKSEIFDDQFSVERPDGSNFTLKIRSTKLEDSAMYFCARDRDTLTDTQYFGPGTRLTVL.

The chain carries TRBV28 and TRBJ2-7; TRBD2 agrees at 10 bases. This CDR3 region has 16 residues. The V and J ends lost 4 bases and 0 bases, in that order; junction bases with no gene match: 6. Germline V CDR1 and CDR2: MDHEN, SYDVKM. CDR3 nucleotide sequence: TGTGCCAGCAGTTCCGAGACTAGCGGGCTCTCCTACGAGCAGTACTTC. This gives the protein CASSSETSGLSYEQYF. The full variable domain, rest sourced from reference TRBV28 and TRBJ2-7, is DVKVTQSSRYLVKRTGEKVFLECVQDMDHENMFWYRQDPGLGLRLIYFSYDVKMKEKGDIPEGYSVSREKKERFSLILESASTNQTSMYLCASSSETSGLSYEQYFGPGTRLTVT.

Here the CDR3 DNA reads TGTGCCAGCAGCTTAATGGCTAGCGGGGGGGCGAATGAGCAGTTCTTC. Amino acid sequence: CASSLMASGGANEQFF. The chain recombines TRBV11-2 with TRBJ2-1; 12 bases agree with TRBD2. The ends lost 2 bases at V and 7 bases at J; junction bases unmatched: 6. This CDR3 spans 16 amino acids. CDR1 is SGHAT and CDR2 is FQNNGV in the germline V gene.

This rearrangement joins TRBV7-2 to TRBJ1-2, with 7 bases that match TRBD1. CDR1 SGHTA and CDR2 FQGNSA come from the germline V gene. The CDR3 runs 12 residues. Germline trimming cut 3 bases from V and 12 bases from J; bases unmatched to any gene: 7. The CDR3 nucleotides are TGTGCCAGCAGCTTCGGCAGGGGGGTCGACACCTTC. Its protein product is CASSFGRGVDTF.

The chain recombines TRBV15 with TRBJ2-3; weak D call: TRBD1 (6 bases). The CDR3 loop spans 13 amino acids. The germline V gene encodes CDR1 LNHNV and CDR2 YYDKDF (reference sequence). V lost 4 bases to trimming and J lost 6 bases, with 11 bases between them. The CDR3: CATSTDQGDTQYF. CDR3 nucleotide sequence: TGTGCCACCAGCACCGACCAGGGGGATACGCAGTATTTT.

This rearrangement joins TRBV7-6 to TRBJ1-3; D remains ambiguous. The V gene's germline CDR1 is SGHVS and CDR2 FNYEAQ. V was clipped by 0 bases and J by 4 bases, with 13 bases between them. CDR3 length equals 16 residues. Written as DNA, the CDR3 is TGTGCCAGCAGCTTAGCGCCGGCGGATTCGGGAAACACCATATATTTT. Amino acid sequence: CASSLAPADSGNTIYF.

This sequence joins TRBV10-2 and TRBJ1-2; tentatively, D is TRBD1 (6 bases). There are 16 residues in the CDR3. Germline-derived CDR1 and CDR2 are WSHSY and SAAADI. Trimming took off 0 bases at V and 4 bases at J, with 15 bases between the two ends. Here the CDR3 reads CASSESRGQGTYGYTF. The CDR3 region has the DNA TGCGCCAGCAGTGAGTCGAGAGGGCAGGGGACCTATGGCTACACCTTC.

The V and J genes are TRBV9 and TRBJ2-5; tentative D call: TRBD2 (5 bases). The CDR3 covers 15 residues. Germline V gene lookup returns CDR1 SGDLS and CDR2 YYNGEE. V lost 3 bases to trimming and J lost 0 bases, with 12 bases between them. The chain's CDR3 is CASSGGLTDQETQYF. The CDR3 DNA reads TGTGCCAGCAGCGGCGGACTCACTGACCAAGAGACCCAGTACTTC.

This clone was observed a single time. The chain uses TRBV7-9 and TRBJ2-5; the match to TRBD2 covers 10 bases. Unmatched junction bases numbered 12, after V lost 1 base and J lost 1 base. The CDR3 is 19 residues long. Per germline, CDR1 SEHNR and CDR2 FQNEAQ (reference sequence). The CDR3 bases are TGTGCCAGCAGCTTAGTCGAGGGGACTTGGACTAGCGGCCAAGAGACCCAGTACTTC. Its translation: CASSLVEGTWTSGQETQYF.

The rearrangement joins TRBV7-9 to TRBJ2-3, with D perhaps matching TRBD1 (6 bases). Trimming left V 5 bases short and J 2 bases short, with 17 bases between. Per the germline V gene, CDR1 is SEHNR and CDR2 is FQNEAQ (reference sequence). The CDR3 covers 16 residues. This CDR3 is CASSLSRQESTDTQYF. CDR3 nucleotides: TGTGCCAGCAGCCTCTCAAGACAGGAATCCACAGATACGCAGTATTTT.

The genes are TRBV7-2 and TRBJ2-4; 8 positions match TRBD1. Germline values: CDR1 SGHTA, CDR2 FQGNSA. V lost 5 bases, J lost 9 bases, and 3 bases stayed unmatched. CDR3 length equals 12 residues. CDR3 amino acids: CASSPGQGIQYF. CDR3 DNA sequence: TGTGCCAGCAGCCCCGGACAGGGCATTCAGTACTTC.

The J gene is TRBJ1-1, the V gene TRBV7-2; D remains ambiguous. CDR3 length: 13 amino acids. Trimming removed 2 bases at V and 7 bases at J, with 11 bases between. Looked up from germline, CDR1 is SGHTA and CDR2 is FQGNSA. CDR3: CASSLTGGYEAFF. CDR3 coding DNA: TGTGCCAGCAGCTTAACCGGAGGATATGAAGCTTTCTTT.

This clone has only a few counts. The gene calls are TRBV10-2 and TRBJ1-5; D gene ambiguous. CDR3 length: 13 residues. The V gene's germline CDR1 is WSHSY and CDR2 SAAADI. V was cut by 11 bases and J by 2 bases, with 13 bases left in between. The CDR3 here is CASTPGGNQPQHF. DNA of the CDR3: TGCGCCTCTACTCCCGGGGGCAATCAGCCCCAGCATTTT.

The chain combines TRBV5-4 with TRBJ2-3, with TRBD2 matching over 11 bases. The CDR3 totals 15 residues. CDR1 SGHNT and CDR2 YYREEE come from the germline V gene (reference sequence). V trimming: 4 bases; J trimming: 4 bases; junction bases outside the gene matches: 5. CDR3 sequence: CASSQKLAGADTQYF. CDR3 bases: TGTGCCAGCAGCCAAAAACTAGCGGGAGCAGATACGCAGTATTTT.

The CDR3: CASSYLGTSNTGELFF. The CDR3 bases are TGTGCCAGCAGCTATCTCGGGACTTCGAACACCGGGGAGCTGTTTTTT. V usage is TRBV5-4 and J usage is TRBJ2-2, with D possibly matching TRBD2 (6 bases). V lost 3 bases and J 0 bases, leaving 12 bases between the germline ends. Looked up from germline, CDR1 is SGHNT and CDR2 is YYREEE (reference sequence). The CDR3 is made up of 16 amino acids. The complete variable domain, with remaining parts taken from reference TRBV5-4 and TRBJ2-2, reads ETGVTQSPTHLIKTRGQQVTLRCSSQSGHNTVSWYQQALGQGPQFIFQYYREEENGRGNFPPRFSGLQFPNYSSELNVNALELDDSALYLCASSYLGTSNTGELFFGEGSRLTVL.